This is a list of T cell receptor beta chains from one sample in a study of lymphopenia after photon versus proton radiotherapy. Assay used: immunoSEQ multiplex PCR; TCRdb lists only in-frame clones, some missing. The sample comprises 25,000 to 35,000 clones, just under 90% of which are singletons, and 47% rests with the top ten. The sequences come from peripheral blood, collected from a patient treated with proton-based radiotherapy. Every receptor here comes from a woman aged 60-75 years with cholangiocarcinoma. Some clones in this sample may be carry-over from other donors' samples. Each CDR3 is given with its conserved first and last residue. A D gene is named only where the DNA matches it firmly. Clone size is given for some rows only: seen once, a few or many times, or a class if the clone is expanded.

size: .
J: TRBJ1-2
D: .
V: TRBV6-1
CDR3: CASSEASGYGYTF
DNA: TGTGCCAGCAGTGAAGCGTCAGGCTATGGCTACACCTTC

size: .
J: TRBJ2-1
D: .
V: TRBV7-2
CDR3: CASRIAVANNEQFF
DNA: TGTGCCAGCAGGATAGCGGTAGCAAACAATGAGCAGTTCTTC

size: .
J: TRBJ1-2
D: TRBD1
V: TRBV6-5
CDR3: CASSRSRQGVYGYTF
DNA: TGTGCCAGCAGTCGGTCAAGACAGGGGGTCTATGGCTACACCTTC

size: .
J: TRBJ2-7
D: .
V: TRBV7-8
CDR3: CASSPTVTYEQYF
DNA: TGTGCCAGCAGCCCGACAGTAACCTACGAGCAGTACTTC

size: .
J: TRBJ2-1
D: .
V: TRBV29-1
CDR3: CSVETSLLGEQFF
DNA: TGCAGCGTTGAAACTAGCCTCCTAGGGGAGCAGTTCTTC

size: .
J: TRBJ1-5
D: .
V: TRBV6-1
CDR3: CASSLTGGIGQPQHF
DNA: TGTGCCAGCAGTTTAACGGGGGGGATCGGTCAGCCCCAGCATTTT

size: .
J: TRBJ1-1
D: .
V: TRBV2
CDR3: CASNWRTEAFF
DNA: TGTGCCAGCAACTGGAGGACTGAAGCTTTCTTT

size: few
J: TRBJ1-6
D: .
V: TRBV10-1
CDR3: CASSGGGALHF
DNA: TGCGCCAGCAGCGGCGGTGGGGCCCTCCACTTT

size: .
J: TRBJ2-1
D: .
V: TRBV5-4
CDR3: CASSYSNNEQFF
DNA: TGTGCCAGCAGCTATTCTAACAATGAGCAGTTCTTC

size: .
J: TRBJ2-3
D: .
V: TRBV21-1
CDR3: CASSKAGLHTDTQYF
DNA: TGTGCCAGCAGCAAAGCCGGGCTGCACACAGATACGCAGTATTTT

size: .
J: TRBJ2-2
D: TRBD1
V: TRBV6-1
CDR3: CASSGWGQGTGELFF
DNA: TGTGCCAGCAGTGGTTGGGGACAGGGGACCGGGGAGCTGTTTTTT

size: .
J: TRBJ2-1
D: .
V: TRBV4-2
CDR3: CASSSGPFLGNYLKYNEQFF
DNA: TGTGCCAGCAGCTCGGGTCCGTTCCTAGGGAATTATCTTAAATACAATGAGCAGTTCTTC

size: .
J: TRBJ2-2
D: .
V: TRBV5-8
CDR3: CASSLGSPTGELFF
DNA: TGTGCCAGCAGCTTGGGCAGCCCCACCGGGGAGCTGTTTTTT

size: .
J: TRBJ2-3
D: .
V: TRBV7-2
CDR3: CASSPTTRSTDTQYF
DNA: TGTGCCAGCAGCCCGACGACTAGGAGCACAGATACGCAGTATTTT

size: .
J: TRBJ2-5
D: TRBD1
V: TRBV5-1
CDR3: CASSRDRGETQYF
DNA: TGCGCCAGCAGCCGGGACAGGGGAGAGACCCAGTACTTC

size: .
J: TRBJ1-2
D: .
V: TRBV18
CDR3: CASSPKGRRDHYGYTF
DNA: TGTGCCAGCTCACCTAAAGGCAGGCGAGACCACTATGGCTACACCTTC